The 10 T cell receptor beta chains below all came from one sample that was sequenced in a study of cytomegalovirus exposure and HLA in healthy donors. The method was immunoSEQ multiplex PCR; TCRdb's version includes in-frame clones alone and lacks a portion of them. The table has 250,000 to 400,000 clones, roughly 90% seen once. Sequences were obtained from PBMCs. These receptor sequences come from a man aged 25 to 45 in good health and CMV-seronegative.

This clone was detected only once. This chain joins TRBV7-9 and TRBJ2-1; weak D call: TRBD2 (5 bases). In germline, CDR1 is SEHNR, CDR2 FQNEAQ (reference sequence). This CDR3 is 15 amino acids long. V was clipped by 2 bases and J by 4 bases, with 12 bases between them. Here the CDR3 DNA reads TGTGCCAGCAGCTTACGCGGGCAACTTTACAATGAGCAGTTCTTC. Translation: CASSLRGQLYNEQFF. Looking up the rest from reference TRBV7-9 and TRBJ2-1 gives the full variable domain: DTGVSQNPRHKITKRGQNVTFRCDPISEHNRLYWYRQTLGQGPEFLTYFQNEAQLEKSRLLSDRFSAERPKGSFSTLEIQRTEQGDSAMYLCASSLRGQLYNEQFFGPGTRLTVL.

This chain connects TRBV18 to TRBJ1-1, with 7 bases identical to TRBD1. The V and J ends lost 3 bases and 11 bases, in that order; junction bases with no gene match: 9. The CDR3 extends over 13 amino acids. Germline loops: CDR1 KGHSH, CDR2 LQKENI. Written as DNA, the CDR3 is TGTGCCAGCTCACCCCACCTAGGACAGGAGGCTTTCTTT. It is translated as CASSPHLGQEAFF. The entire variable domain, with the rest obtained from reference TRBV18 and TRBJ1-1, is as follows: NAGVMQNPRHLVRRRGQEARLRCSPMKGHSHVYWYRQLPEEGLKFMVYLQKENIIDESGMPKERFSAEFPKEGPSILRIQQVVRGDSAAYFCASSPHLGQEAFFGQGTRLTVV.

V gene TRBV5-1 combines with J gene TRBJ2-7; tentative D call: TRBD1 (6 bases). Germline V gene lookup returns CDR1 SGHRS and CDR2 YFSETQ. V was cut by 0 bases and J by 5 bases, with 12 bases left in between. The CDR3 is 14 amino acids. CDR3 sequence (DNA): TGCGCCAGCAGCTTGGTGGACAGCATAAACGAGCAGTACTTC. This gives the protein CASSLVDSINEQYF.

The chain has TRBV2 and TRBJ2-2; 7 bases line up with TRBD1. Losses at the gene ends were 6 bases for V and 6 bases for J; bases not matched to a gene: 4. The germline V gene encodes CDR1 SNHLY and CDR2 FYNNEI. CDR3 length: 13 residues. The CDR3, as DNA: TGTGCCAGCAGAGGGGGCAGGGCCGGGGAGCTGTTTTTT. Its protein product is CASRGGRAGELFF.

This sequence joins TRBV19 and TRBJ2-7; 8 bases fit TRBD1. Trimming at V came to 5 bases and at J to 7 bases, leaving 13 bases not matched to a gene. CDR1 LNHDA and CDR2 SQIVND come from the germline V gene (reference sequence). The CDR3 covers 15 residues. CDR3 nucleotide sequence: TGTGCCAGTAGTCATACAGGGGGTATCCTACGAGAGCAGTACTTC. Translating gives CASSHTGGILREQYF.

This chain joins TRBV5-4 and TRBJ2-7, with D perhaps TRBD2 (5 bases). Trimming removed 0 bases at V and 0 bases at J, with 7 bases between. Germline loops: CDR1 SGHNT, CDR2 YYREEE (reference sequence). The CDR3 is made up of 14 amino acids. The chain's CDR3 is CASSLGGSSYEQYF. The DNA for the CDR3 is TGTGCCAGCAGCTTGGGTGGGAGCTCCTACGAGCAGTACTTC.

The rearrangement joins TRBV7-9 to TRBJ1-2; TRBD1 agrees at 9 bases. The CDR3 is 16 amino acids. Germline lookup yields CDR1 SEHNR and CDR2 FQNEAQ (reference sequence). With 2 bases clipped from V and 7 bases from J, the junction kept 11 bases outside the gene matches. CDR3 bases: TGTGCCAGCAGCTTATTGTTCCCACAGGGGGCTTTTGGCTACACCTTC. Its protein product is CASSLLFPQGAFGYTF.

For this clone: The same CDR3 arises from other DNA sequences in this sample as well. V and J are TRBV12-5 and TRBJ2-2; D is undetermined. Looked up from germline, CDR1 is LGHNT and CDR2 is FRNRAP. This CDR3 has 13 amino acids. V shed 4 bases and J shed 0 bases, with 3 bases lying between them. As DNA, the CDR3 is TGTGCTAGTGGTTCCTCGAACACCGGGGAGCTGTTTTTT. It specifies CASGSSNTGELFF.

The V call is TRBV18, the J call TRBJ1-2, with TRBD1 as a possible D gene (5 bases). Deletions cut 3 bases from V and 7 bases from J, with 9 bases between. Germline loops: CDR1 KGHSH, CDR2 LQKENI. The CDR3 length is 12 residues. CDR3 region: CASSPGLSGYTF. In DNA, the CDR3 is TGTGCCAGCTCACCGGGACTCTCTGGCTACACCTTC.

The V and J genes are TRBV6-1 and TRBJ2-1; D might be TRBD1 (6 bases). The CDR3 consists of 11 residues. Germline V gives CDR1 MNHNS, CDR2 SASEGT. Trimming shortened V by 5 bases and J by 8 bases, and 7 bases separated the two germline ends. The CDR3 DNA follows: TGTGCCAGCAGTACAGGGTATGAGCAGTTCTTC. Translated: CASSTGYEQFF.